This note documents a single T cell receptor (beta chain) sequence. The sample originates from a study of PD-1 blockade in mismatch repair-deficient tumors. Produced via immunoSEQ multiplex PCR; TCRdb's table is partial and in-frame only. The sample contains some 70,000 clones, 70% to 80% of which appear only once. The clonotype comes from an adult with mismatch repair-deficient cancer. Sequenced material: peripheral blood, taken 2 weeks after starting pembrolizumab.

The CDR3 bases are TGCGCCAGCAGCCAAGTCCTGAACACTGAAGCTTTCTTT. Encoded protein: CASSQVLNTEAFF. This chain links TRBV4-1 with TRBJ1-1; D gene uncertain. The CDR3 spans 13 residues. The V gene lost 1 base and the J gene lost 0 bases, with 3 bases spanning the gap. The germline V gene encodes CDR1 MGHRA and CDR2 YSYEKL.